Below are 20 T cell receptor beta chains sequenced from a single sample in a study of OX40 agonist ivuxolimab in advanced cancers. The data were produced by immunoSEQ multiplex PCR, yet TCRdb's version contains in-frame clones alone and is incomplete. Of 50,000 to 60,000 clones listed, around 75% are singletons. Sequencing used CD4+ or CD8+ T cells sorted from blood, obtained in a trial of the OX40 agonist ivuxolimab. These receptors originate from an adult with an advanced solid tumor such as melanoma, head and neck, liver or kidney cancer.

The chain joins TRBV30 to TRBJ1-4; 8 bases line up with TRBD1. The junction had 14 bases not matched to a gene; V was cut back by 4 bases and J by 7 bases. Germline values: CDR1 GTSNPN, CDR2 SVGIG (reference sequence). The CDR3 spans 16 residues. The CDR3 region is CAWTPRTGNMGEKLFF. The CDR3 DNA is TGTGCCTGGACCCCCAGGACAGGGAACATGGGTGAAAAACTGTTTTTT. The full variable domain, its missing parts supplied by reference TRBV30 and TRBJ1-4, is SQTIHQWPATLVQPVGSPLSLECTVEGTSNPNLYWYRQAAGRGLQLLFYSVGIGQISSEVPQNLSASRPQDRQFILSSKKLLLSDSGFYLCAWTPRTGNMGEKLFFGSGTQLSVL.

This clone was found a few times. The CDR3 DNA reads as TGTGCCAGTAGTACCTTACAGGGGGCGAGAAACATTCAGTACTTC. Translation gives CASSTLQGARNIQYF. The chain couples TRBV19 to TRBJ2-4; 9 bases align to TRBD1. V trimming: 4 bases; J trimming: 6 bases; junction bases outside the gene matches: 7. The length of the CDR3 is 15 residues. Germline V lookup: CDR1 LNHDA, CDR2 SQIVND (reference sequence). The full variable domain, in which reference TRBV19 and TRBJ2-4 provide the parts outside the CDR3, is DGGITQSPKYLFRKEGQNVTLSCEQNLNHDAMYWYRQDPGQGLRLIYYSQIVNDFQKGDIAEGYSVSREKKESFPLTVTSAQKNPTAFYLCASSTLQGARNIQYFGAGTRLSVL.

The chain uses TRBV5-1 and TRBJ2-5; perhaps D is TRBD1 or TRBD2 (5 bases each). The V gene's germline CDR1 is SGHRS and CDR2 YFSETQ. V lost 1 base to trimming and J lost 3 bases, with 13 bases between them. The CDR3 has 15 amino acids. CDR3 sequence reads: CASSLLGTYEETQYF. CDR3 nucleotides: TGCGCCAGCAGCTTGCTCGGGACGTACGAAGAGACCCAGTACTTC.

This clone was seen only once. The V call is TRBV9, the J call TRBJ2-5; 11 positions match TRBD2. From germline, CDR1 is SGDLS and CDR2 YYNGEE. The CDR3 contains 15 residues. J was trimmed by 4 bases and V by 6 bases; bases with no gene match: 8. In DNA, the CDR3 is TGTGCCAGCACAAGGGGAGGGACTAGCGGAGAGACCCAGTACTTC. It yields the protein CASTRGGTSGETQYF.

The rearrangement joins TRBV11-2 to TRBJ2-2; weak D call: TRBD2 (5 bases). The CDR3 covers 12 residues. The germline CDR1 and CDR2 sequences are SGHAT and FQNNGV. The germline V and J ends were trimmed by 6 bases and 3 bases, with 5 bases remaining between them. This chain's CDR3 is CASREDTGELFF. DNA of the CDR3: TGTGCCAGCAGGGAGGACACCGGGGAGCTGTTTTTT.

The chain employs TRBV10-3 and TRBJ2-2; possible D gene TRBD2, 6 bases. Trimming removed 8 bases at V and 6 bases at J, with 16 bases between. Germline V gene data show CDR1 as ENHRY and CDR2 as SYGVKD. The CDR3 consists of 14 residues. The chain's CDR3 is CAIQRLGGAGELFF. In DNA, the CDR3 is TGTGCCATCCAACGGTTGGGGGGTGCCGGGGAGCTGTTTTTT.

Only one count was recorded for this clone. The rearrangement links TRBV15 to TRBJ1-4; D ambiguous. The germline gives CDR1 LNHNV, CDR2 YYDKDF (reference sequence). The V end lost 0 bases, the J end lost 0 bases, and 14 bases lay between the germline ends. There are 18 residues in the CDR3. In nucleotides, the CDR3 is TGTGCCACCAGCAGAGATCTTGTTGGAGGGACAACTAATGAAAAACTGTTTTTT. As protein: CATSRDLVGGTTNEKLFF. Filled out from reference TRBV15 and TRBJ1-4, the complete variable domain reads DAMVIQNPRYQVTQFGKPVTLSCSQTLNHNVMYWYQQKSSQAPKLLFHYYDKDFNNEADTPDNFQSRRPNTSFCFLDIRSPGLGDTAMYLCATSRDLVGGTTNEKLFFGSGTQLSVL.

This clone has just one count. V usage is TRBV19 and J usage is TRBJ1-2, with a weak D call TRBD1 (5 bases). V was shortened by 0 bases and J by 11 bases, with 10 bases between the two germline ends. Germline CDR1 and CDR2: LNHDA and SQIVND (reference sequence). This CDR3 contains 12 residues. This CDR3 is CASSIEGRSYTF. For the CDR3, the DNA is TGTGCCAGTAGTATAGAGGGGCGCTCATACACCTTC.

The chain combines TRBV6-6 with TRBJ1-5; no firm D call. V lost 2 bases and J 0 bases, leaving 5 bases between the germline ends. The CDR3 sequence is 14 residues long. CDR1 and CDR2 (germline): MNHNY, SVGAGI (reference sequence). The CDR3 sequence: CASSYGGSNQPQHF. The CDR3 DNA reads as TGTGCCAGCAGTTACGGCGGTAGCAATCAGCCCCAGCATTTT.

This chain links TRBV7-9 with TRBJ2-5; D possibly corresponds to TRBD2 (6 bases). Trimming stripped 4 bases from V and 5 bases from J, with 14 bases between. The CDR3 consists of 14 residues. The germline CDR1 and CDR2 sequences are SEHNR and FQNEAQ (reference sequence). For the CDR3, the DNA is TGTGCCAGCAGCTCCGGGGGTACTCAGGAGACCCAGTACTTC. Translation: CASSSGGTQETQYF.

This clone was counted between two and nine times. CDR3 sequence reads: CAGSGPLRGTQYF. In DNA form, the CDR3 reads TGTGCCGGGTCAGGCCCTCTGAGAGGTACGCAGTATTTT. The genes are TRBV30 and TRBJ2-3; D is ambiguous. This CDR3 has 13 amino acids. CDR1 and CDR2 (germline): GTSNPN, SVGIG (reference sequence). With 8 bases removed from V and 8 bases from J, the gap between germline ends came to 20 bases.

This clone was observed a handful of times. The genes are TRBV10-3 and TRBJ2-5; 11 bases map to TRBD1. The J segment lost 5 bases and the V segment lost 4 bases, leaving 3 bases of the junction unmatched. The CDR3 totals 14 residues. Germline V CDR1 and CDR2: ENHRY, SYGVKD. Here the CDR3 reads CAISGTGGRETQYF. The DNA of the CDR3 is TGTGCCATCAGTGGGACAGGGGGCCGTGAGACCCAGTACTTC.

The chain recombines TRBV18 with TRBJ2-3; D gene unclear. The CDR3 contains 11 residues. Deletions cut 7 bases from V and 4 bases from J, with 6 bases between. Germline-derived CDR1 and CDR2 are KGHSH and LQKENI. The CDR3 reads CASFYADTQYF. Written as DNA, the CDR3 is TGTGCCAGCTTTTACGCAGATACGCAGTATTTT.

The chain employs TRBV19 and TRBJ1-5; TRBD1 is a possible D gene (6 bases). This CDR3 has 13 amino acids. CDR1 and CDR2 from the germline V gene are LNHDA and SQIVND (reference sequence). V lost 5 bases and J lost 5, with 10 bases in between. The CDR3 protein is CASSGAGDQPQHF. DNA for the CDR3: TGTGCCAGTAGTGGGGCAGGGGATCAGCCCCAGCATTTT.

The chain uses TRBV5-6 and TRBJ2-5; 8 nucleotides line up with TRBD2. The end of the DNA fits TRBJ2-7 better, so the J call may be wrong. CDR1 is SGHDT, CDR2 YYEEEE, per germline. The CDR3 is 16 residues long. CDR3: CASSPDGGAPSYEQYF. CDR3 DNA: TGTGCCAGCAGCCCCGACGGGGGGGCCCCCTCCTACGAGCAGTACTTC.

In DNA, the CDR3 is TGTGCCAGTAGTCTCTCATGGGGACTGAACACTGAAGCTTTCTTT. Translation gives CASSLSWGLNTEAFF. The chain joins TRBV19 to TRBJ1-1; perhaps TRBD1 as D (5 bases). From germline, CDR1 is LNHDA and CDR2 SQIVND (reference sequence). V was pared by 5 bases and J by 0 bases, with 13 bases between. The CDR3 extends over 15 amino acids.

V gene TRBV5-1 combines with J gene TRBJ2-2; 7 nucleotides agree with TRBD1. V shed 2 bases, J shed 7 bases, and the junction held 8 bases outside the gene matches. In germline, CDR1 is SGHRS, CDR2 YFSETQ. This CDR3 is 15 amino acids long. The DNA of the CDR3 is TGCGCCAGCAGCTTAACAGGGGCCGGCTACGGGGAGCTGTTTTTT. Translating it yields CASSLTGAGYGELFF.

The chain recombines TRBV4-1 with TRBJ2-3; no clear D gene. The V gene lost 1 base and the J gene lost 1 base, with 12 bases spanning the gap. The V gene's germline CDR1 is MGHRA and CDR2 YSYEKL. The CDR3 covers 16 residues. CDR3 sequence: CASSQAMTSRTDTQYF. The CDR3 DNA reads TGCGCCAGCAGCCAAGCAATGACCAGCCGCACAGATACGCAGTATTTT.

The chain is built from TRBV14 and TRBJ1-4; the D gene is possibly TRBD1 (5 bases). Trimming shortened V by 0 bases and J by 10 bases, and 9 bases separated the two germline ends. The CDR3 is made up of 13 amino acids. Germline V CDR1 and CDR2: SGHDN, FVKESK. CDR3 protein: CASSQEGRVKLFF. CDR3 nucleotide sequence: TGTGCCAGCAGCCAAGAGGGACGGGTAAAACTGTTTTTT.

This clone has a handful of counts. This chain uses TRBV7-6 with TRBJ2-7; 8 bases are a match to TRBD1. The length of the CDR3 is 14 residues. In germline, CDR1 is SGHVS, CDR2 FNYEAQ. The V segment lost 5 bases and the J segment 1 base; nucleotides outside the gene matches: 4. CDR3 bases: TGTGCCAGCAGCCCAGGGGGCGCGTCCTACGAGCAGTACTTC. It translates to CASSPGGASYEQYF.